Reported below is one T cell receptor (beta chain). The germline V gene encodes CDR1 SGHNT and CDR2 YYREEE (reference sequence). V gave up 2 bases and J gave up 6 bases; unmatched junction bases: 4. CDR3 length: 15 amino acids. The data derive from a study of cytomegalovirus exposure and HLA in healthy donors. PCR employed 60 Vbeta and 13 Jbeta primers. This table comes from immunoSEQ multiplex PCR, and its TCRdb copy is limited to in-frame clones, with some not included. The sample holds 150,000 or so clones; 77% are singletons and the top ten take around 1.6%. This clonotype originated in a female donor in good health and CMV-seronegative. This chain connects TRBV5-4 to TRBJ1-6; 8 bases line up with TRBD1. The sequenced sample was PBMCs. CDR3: CASSFTGTGNSPLHF. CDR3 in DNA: TGTGCCAGCAGCTTTACCGGGACAGGTAATTCACCCCTCCACTTT.